The source of this T cell receptor (beta chain) is a study of T-cell reconstitution after alpha-beta-depleted transplantation in children. TCRbeta library preparation incorporated unique molecular identifiers. TCRdb analysed the PCR reads with MiXCR anew, one entry per CDR3 protein. The sample contains 150,000 to 200,000 distinct CDR3 sequences, more than 14% of which appear only once. V shed 5 bases and J 6 bases; nucleotides not matched to a gene: 4. This CDR3 contains 12 residues. Germline-derived CDR1 and CDR2 are DFQATT and SNEGSKA (reference sequence). Source: PBMCs from the stem cell graft donor, taken from the stem cell graft. The chain has TRBV20-1 and TRBJ2-3, with 8 nucleotides matching TRBD2. This clonotype originated in a human donor who donated a stem cell graft to a child with acute lymphoblastic leukemia. The DNA of the CDR3 is TGCAGTGCTGGAACTAGCGGCGATACGCAGTATTTT. Its translation is CSAGTSGDTQYF.